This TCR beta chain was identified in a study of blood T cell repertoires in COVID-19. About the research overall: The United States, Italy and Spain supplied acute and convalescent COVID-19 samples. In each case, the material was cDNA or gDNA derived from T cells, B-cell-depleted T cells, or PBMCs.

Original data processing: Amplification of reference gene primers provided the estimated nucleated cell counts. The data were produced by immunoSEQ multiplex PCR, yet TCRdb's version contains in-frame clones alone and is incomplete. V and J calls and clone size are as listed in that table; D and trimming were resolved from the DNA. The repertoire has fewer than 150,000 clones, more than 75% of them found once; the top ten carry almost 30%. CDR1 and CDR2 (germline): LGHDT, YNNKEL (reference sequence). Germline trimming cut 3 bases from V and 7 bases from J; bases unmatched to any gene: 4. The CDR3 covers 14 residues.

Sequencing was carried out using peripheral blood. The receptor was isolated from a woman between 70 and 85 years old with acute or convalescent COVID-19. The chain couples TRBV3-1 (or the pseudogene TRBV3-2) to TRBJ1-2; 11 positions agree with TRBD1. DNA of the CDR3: TGTGCCAGCAGCCAGGGGGGACAGGGGGTTGGCTACACCTTC. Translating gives CASSQGGQGVGYTF.